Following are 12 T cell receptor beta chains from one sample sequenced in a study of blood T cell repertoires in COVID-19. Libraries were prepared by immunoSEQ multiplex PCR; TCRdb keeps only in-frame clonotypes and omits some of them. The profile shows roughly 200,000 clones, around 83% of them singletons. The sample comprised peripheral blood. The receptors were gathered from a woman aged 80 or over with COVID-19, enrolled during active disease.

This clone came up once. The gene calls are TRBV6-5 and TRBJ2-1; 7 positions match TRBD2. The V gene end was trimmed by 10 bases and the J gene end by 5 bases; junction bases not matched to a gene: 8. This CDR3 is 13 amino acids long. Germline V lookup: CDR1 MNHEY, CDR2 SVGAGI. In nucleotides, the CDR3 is TGTGCCATCGGCGGGGGAAGGAACAATGAGCAGTTCTTC. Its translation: CAIGGGRNNEQFF.

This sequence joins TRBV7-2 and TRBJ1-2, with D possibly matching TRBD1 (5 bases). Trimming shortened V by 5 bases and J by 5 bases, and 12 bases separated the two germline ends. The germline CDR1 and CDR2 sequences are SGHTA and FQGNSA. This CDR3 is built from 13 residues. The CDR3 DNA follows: TGTGCCAGCAGCACTGCAGGGTGGTATGGCTACACCTTC. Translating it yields CASSTAGWYGYTF.

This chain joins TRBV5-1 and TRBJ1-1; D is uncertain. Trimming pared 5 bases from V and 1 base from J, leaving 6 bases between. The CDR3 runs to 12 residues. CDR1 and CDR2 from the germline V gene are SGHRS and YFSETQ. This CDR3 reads CASSQANTEAFF. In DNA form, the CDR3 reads TGCGCCAGCAGTCAGGCGAACACTGAAGCTTTCTTT.

CDR3 in amino acids: CASSLKGNAVYGYTF. Written as DNA, the CDR3 is TGTGCCAGCAGCTTAAAGGGGAATGCGGTCTATGGCTACACCTTC. V and J are TRBV7-9 and TRBJ1-2; a possible D gene is TRBD1 (5 bases). The CDR3 covers 15 residues. V dropped 2 bases and J dropped 4 bases, with 14 bases sitting between them. Germline CDR1 reads SEHNR; CDR2 reads FQNEAQ (reference sequence).

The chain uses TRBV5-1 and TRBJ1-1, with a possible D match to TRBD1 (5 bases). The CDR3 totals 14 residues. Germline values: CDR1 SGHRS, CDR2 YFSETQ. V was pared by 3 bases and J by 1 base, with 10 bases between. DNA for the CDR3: TGCGCCAGCAGCTGGAGGGGAGAGAACACTGAAGCTTTCTTT. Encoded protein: CASSWRGENTEAFF.

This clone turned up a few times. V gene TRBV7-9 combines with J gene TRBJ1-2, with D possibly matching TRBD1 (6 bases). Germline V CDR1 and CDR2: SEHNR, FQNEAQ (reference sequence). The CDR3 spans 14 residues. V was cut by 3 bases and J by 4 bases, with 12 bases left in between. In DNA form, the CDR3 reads TGTGCCAGCAGCTTTGGACAGCAGGGCTATGGCTACACCTTC. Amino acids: CASSFGQQGYGYTF. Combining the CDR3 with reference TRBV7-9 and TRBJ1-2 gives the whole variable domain DTGVSQNPRHKITKRGQNVTFRCDPISEHNRLYWYRQTLGQGPEFLTYFQNEAQLEKSRLLSDRFSAERPKGSFSTLEIQRTEQGDSAMYLCASSFGQQGYGYTFGSGTRLTVV.

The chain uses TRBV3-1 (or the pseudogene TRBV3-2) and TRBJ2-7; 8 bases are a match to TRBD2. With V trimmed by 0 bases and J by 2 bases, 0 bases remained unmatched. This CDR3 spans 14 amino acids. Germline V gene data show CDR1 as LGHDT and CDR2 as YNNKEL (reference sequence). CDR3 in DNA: TGTGCCAGCAGCCAAGAGCGGGGGGCCTACGAGCAGTACTTC. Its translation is CASSQERGAYEQYF.

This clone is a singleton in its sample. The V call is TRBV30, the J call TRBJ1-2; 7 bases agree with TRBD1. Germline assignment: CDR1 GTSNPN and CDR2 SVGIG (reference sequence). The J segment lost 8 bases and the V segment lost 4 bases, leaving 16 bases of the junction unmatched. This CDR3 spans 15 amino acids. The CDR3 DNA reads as TGTGCCTGGAAACCCCCCTTGACAGGGTGGGACGGCTACACCTTC. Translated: CAWKPPLTGWDGYTF.

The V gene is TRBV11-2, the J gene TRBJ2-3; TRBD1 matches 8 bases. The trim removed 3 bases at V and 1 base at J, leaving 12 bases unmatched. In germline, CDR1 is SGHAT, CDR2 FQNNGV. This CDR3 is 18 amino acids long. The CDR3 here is CASSFGTPTRGRTDTQYF. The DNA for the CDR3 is TGTGCCAGCAGCTTTGGGACCCCGACCAGGGGGCGCACAGATACGCAGTATTTT.

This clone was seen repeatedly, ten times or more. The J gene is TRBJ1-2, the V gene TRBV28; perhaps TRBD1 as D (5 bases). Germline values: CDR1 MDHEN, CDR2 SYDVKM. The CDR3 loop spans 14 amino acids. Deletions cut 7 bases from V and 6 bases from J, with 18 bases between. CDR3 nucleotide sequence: TGTGCCAGCACGGTATTATCGGGGGGAGATGGCTACACCTTC. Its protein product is CASTVLSGGDGYTF.

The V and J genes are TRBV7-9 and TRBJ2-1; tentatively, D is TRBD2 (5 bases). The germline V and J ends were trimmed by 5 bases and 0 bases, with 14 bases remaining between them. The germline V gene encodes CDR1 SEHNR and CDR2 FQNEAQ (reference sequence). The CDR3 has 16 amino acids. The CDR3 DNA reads TGTGCCAGCAGCCCCAATGTGGGGAGCTCCTACAATGAGCAGTTCTTC. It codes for CASSPNVGSSYNEQFF. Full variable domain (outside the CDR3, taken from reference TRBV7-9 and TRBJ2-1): DTGVSQNPRHKITKRGQNVTFRCDPISEHNRLYWYRQTLGQGPEFLTYFQNEAQLEKSRLLSDRFSAERPKGSFSTLEIQRTEQGDSAMYLCASSPNVGSSYNEQFFGPGTRLTVL.

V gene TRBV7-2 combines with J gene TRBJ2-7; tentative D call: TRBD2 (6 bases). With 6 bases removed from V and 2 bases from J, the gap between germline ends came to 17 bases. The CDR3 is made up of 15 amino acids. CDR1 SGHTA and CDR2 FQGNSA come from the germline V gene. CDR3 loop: CASSVNGGKPYEQYF. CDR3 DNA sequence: TGTGCCAGCAGTGTTAACGGCGGGAAGCCCTACGAGCAGTACTTC.